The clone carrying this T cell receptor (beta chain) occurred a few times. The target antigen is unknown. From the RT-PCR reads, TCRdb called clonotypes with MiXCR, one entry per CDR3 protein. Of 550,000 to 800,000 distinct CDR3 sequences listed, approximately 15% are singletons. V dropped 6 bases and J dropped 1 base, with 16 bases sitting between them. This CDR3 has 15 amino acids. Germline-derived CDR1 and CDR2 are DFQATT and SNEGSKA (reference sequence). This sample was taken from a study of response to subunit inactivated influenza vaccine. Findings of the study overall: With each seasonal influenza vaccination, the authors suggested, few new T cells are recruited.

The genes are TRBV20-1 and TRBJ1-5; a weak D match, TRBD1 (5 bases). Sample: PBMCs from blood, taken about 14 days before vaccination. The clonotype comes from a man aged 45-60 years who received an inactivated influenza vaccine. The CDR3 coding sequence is TGCAGTGCGAGCGGGGGGAAGGGGAGCAATCAGCCCCAGCATTTT. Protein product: CSASGGKGSNQPQHF.